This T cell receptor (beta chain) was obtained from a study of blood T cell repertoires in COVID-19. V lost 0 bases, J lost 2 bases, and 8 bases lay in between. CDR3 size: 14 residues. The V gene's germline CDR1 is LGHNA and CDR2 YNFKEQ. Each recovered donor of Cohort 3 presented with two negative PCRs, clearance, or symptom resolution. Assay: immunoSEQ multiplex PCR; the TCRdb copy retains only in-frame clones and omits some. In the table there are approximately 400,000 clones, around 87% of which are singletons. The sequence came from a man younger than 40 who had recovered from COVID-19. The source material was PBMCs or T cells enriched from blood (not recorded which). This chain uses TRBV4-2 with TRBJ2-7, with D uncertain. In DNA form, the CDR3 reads TGTGCCAGCAGCCAAGATACGGGTACCTACGAGCAGTACTTC. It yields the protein CASSQDTGTYEQYF.